This T cell receptor beta chain is drawn from a study of blood T cell repertoires in COVID-19. Participants had their cohort set by participant-reported clinical history. The length of the CDR3 is 15 residues. Germline V gives CDR1 MNHEY, CDR2 SMNVEV (reference sequence). Losses at the gene ends were 3 bases for V and 3 bases for J; bases not matched to a gene: 7. Measured with immunoSEQ multiplex PCR; TCRdb has only the in-frame clones, and not every one. In the table there are over 350,000 clones, around nine tenths of which are singletons. The specimen sequenced was PBMCs or T cells enriched from blood (not recorded which). This sequence was found in a woman between 18 and 29 years old with acute COVID-19. The rearrangement joins TRBV27 to TRBJ1-1; TRBD1 agrees at 7 bases. CDR3 region: CASSFLPGGDTEAFF. The DNA for the CDR3 is TGTGCCAGCAGTTTCCTCCCAGGGGGTGACACTGAAGCTTTCTTT.